Below, 32 T cell receptor beta chains from the same sample are listed, as sequenced in a study of cytomegalovirus exposure and HLA in healthy donors. The PCR made use of 60 Vbeta and 13 Jbeta primers. TCRdb's copy holds only in-frame clones and misses some; the assay was immunoSEQ multiplex PCR. Here the sample spans about 180,000 clones, under 90% being singletons. The sample comprised PBMCs. The receptors stem from a young man in good health and CMV-seropositive.

This clone has only a few counts. The V call is TRBV6-5, the J call TRBJ2-7; D is uncertain. V lost 0 bases and J lost 3, with 12 bases in between. The germline V gene has CDR1 MNHEY and CDR2 SVGAGI. This CDR3 is built from 15 residues. The CDR3 bases are TGTGCCAGCAGTTACTCCCGCAACCCAGACTACGAGCAGTACTTC. It encodes CASSYSRNPDYEQYF.

The chain employs TRBV27 and TRBJ1-2; possibly TRBD1 for D (5 bases). Germline V gene data show CDR1 as MNHEY and CDR2 as SMNVEV (reference sequence). V was shortened by 6 bases and J by 4 bases, with 12 bases between the two germline ends. The CDR3 spans 13 residues. CDR3 protein: CASSSDSLYGYTF. The CDR3 DNA follows: TGTGCCAGCAGCTCCGACAGTCTCTATGGCTACACCTTC.

This chain connects TRBV2 to TRBJ2-7; weak D call: TRBD2 (6 bases). The V gene's germline CDR1 is SNHLY and CDR2 FYNNEI. This CDR3 comprises 12 residues. V lost 7 bases and J 3 bases, leaving 10 bases between the germline ends. CDR3: CASIRGSYEQYF. CDR3 nucleotides: TGTGCCAGCATACGGGGGAGCTACGAGCAGTACTTC.

The gene calls are TRBV25-1 and TRBJ2-1, with 8 bases matching TRBD1. The CDR3 spans 17 residues. Trimming removed 2 bases from V and 7 bases from J; junction bases left unmatched: 13. Looked up from germline, CDR1 is MGHDK and CDR2 is SYGVNS. The chain's CDR3 is CASSEPGPRQGRNEQFF. CDR3 coding DNA: TGTGCCAGCAGTGAACCGGGGCCAAGACAGGGGCGGAATGAGCAGTTCTTC.

The CDR3 reads CSARSTEAFF. The CDR3 bases are TGCAGTGCTAGATCTACTGAAGCTTTCTTT. V and J are TRBV20-1 and TRBJ1-1, with D hard to call. V lost 2 bases to trimming and J lost 5 bases, with 3 bases between them. CDR3 length: 10 residues. Germline CDR1 reads DFQATT; CDR2 reads SNEGSKA (reference sequence).

As concerns this clone: One end of the junction varies from germline; a read error may be responsible. The chain is built from TRBV7-9 and TRBJ2-7; D is perhaps TRBD1 (6 bases). The CDR3 has 12 amino acids. Germline assignment: CDR1 SEHNR and CDR2 FQNEAQ (reference sequence). The CDR3 is CSSSLNRAEQYF. CDR3 coding DNA: TGTTCCAGCAGCTTAAACAGGGCCGAGCAGTACTTC. The whole variable domain, remainder taken from reference TRBV7-9 and TRBJ2-7, is DTGVSQNPRHKITKRGQNVTFRCDPISEHNRLYWYRQTLGQGPEFLTYFQNEAQLEKSRLLSDRFSAERPKGSFSTLEIQRTEQGDSAMYLCSSSLNRAEQYFGPGTRLTVT.

This clone was seen a single time. This chain links TRBV20-1 with TRBJ2-1; the D is unclear. Germline CDR1 reads DFQATT; CDR2 reads SNEGSKA (reference sequence). This CDR3 is 11 amino acids long. The V gene lost 5 bases and the J gene lost 9 bases, with 11 bases spanning the gap. CDR3: CSAPPVSEQFF. CDR3 nucleotide sequence: TGCAGTGCTCCACCCGTTAGTGAGCAGTTCTTC.

The genes are TRBV4-3 and TRBJ2-6; weak D call: TRBD1 (6 bases). The germline CDR1 and CDR2 sequences are LGHNA and YSLEER. The CDR3 runs 19 residues. V lost 4 bases and J lost 0, with 19 bases in between. The CDR3 bases are TGCGCCAGCAGCCCCCATGGAGCAGGGGATCGCTCTGGGGCCAACGTCCTGACTTTC. The encoded protein is CASSPHGAGDRSGANVLTF.

This chain links TRBV10-1 with TRBJ2-2; no clear D gene. There are 14 residues in the CDR3. The ends were cut back, 1 base at V and 6 bases at J, with 9 bases in the middle. CDR1 is WNHNN, CDR2 SYGVQD, per germline (reference sequence). DNA of the CDR3: TGCGCCAGCAGTGAGTTAACTGAGGCCGGGGAGCTGTTTTTT. As protein: CASSELTEAGELFF.

This chain joins TRBV7-2 and TRBJ1-1; 9 nucleotides line up with TRBD1. The CDR3 sequence is 15 residues long. The junction had 9 bases not matched to a gene; V was cut back by 5 bases and J by 5 bases. Germline V gene data show CDR1 as SGHTA and CDR2 as FQGNSA. The CDR3 protein is CASSPRTGAGTEAFF. DNA of the CDR3: TGTGCCAGCAGCCCGCGGACAGGGGCGGGAACTGAAGCTTTCTTT.

The chain employs TRBV19 and TRBJ2-1; 8 bases are shared with TRBD1. The J segment lost 2 bases and the V segment lost 6 bases, leaving 6 bases of the junction unmatched. Germline assignment: CDR1 LNHDA and CDR2 SQIVND (reference sequence). CDR3 length: 15 amino acids. The CDR3 loop reads CASSPGTGPYNEQFF. In DNA, the CDR3 is TGTGCCAGTAGCCCTGGGACAGGTCCCTACAATGAGCAGTTCTTC.

The chain links TRBV29-1 to TRBJ2-1; 8 bases line up with TRBD2. Germline V lookup: CDR1 SQVTM, CDR2 ANQGSEA. With 4 bases clipped from V and 3 bases from J, the junction kept 8 bases outside the gene matches. The CDR3 extends over 15 amino acids. This chain's CDR3 is CSVGPSGQIYNEQFF. CDR3 nucleotides: TGCAGCGTTGGTCCTAGCGGGCAGATCTACAATGAGCAGTTCTTC.

The rearrangement links TRBV28 to TRBJ2-5; the match to TRBD1 covers 10 bases. Germline CDR1 and CDR2: MDHEN and SYDVKM. The V segment lost 6 bases and the J segment 3 bases; nucleotides outside the gene matches: 4. The CDR3 runs 14 residues. In nucleotides, the CDR3 is TGTGCCAGCAGCAAGGACAGGGGGGAAGAGACCCAGTACTTC. It encodes CASSKDRGEETQYF.

V gene TRBV9 combines with J gene TRBJ2-7; TRBD2 agrees at 7 bases. Germline V CDR1 and CDR2: SGDLS, YYNGEE. CDR3 size: 15 residues. The V gene end was trimmed by 4 bases and the J gene end by 2 bases; junction bases not matched to a gene: 9. The CDR3, as DNA: TGTGCCAGCAGCATCGACTACAGCGGGGCCTACGAGCAGTACTTC. Amino acid sequence: CASSIDYSGAYEQYF.

The V and J genes are TRBV25-1 and TRBJ2-1, with TRBD2 matching over 11 bases. CDR3 length equals 16 residues. J lost 3 bases, V lost 4 bases, and 5 bases had no gene match. Germline V gives CDR1 MGHDK, CDR2 SYGVNS. CDR3 residues: CASSGLTSGIYNEQFF. As DNA, the CDR3 is TGTGCCAGCAGTGGGCTGACTAGCGGGATCTACAATGAGCAGTTCTTC.

This sequence joins TRBV5-1 and TRBJ1-3, with D perhaps TRBD1 (6 bases). The germline V gene encodes CDR1 SGHRS and CDR2 YFSETQ. V lost 4 bases and J 9 bases, leaving 20 bases between the germline ends. The CDR3 runs 15 residues. The CDR3 spells CASSIGTPSETTIYF. The CDR3 coding sequence is TGCGCCAGCAGCATAGGGACACCCTCCGAAACCACCATATATTTT.

The J gene is TRBJ1-4, the V gene TRBV19, with 10 bases lining up with TRBD1. V trimming: 3 bases; J trimming: 10 bases; junction bases outside the gene matches: 11. The CDR3 loop spans 16 amino acids. CDR1 and CDR2 (germline): LNHDA, SQIVND (reference sequence). In DNA form, the CDR3 reads TGTGCCAGTAGTATCCCGGGGACAGGGGCGGGCAGAAAACTGTTTTTT. Protein sequence: CASSIPGTGAGRKLFF.

This chain uses TRBV7-6 with TRBJ2-1; 12 bases are a match to TRBD2. The germline gives CDR1 SGHVS, CDR2 FNYEAQ. CDR3 length: 18 residues. The junction had 12 bases not matched to a gene; V was cut back by 1 base and J by 8 bases. The chain's CDR3 is CASSLDIGPSGRGDEQFF. The CDR3 region has the DNA TGTGCCAGCAGCTTAGACATCGGCCCTAGCGGGAGGGGGGATGAGCAGTTCTTC.

This clone has just a few counts. This chain joins TRBV6-5 and TRBJ2-3, with D perhaps TRBD2 (5 bases). This CDR3 contains 16 residues. Trimming removed 0 bases at V and 8 bases at J, with 18 bases between. From germline, CDR1 is MNHEY and CDR2 SVGAGI. CDR3 sequence: CASSYSFEGGVATQYF. The DNA of the CDR3 is TGTGCCAGCAGTTACTCGTTTGAGGGTGGGGTGGCTACGCAGTATTTT.

This clone was found once. The V gene is TRBV5-1, the J gene TRBJ2-2; 7 bases line up with TRBD2. CDR3 size: 15 residues. V was pared by 1 base and J by 6 bases, with 6 bases of the junction left unmatched. Germline CDR1 SGHRS, CDR2 YFSETQ. The CDR3 sequence is CASSLLADTPGELFF. CDR3 bases: TGCGCCAGCAGCTTGCTAGCGGATACTCCCGGGGAGCTGTTTTTT. The full variable domain, with the rest looked up from reference TRBV5-1 and TRBJ2-2, is KAGVTQTPRYLIKTRGQQVTLSCSPISGHRSVSWYQQTPGQGLQFLFEYFSETQRNKGNFPGRFSGRQFSNSRSEMNVSTLELGDSALYLCASSLLADTPGELFFGEGSRLTVL.

CDR3: CASAIGTGGDTGELFF. The DNA for the CDR3 is TGCGCCAGCGCTATCGGGACAGGGGGCGACACCGGGGAGCTGTTTTTT. The gene calls are TRBV10-2 and TRBJ2-2; 12 nucleotides match TRBD1. The germline gives CDR1 WSHSY, CDR2 SAAADI. With 8 bases clipped from V and 3 bases from J, the junction kept 7 bases outside the gene matches. CDR3 size: 16 residues.

CDR3 bases: TGTGCCAGCAGTTTAACCCCGGACAGGACCCACTACGAGCAGTACTTC. Residues: CASSLTPDRTHYEQYF. The V and J genes are TRBV27 and TRBJ2-7; 7 bases map to TRBD1. This CDR3 region has 16 residues. The V gene end was trimmed by 2 bases and the J gene end by 3 bases; junction bases not matched to a gene: 10. CDR1 and CDR2 (germline): MNHEY, SMNVEV (reference sequence).

V is TRBV10-1 and J is TRBJ2-2, with 9 nucleotides matching TRBD2. In germline, CDR1 is WNHNN, CDR2 SYGVQD (reference sequence). This CDR3 is built from 16 residues. The V gene end was trimmed by 4 bases and the J gene end by 8 bases; junction bases not matched to a gene: 11. The CDR3 loop reads CASSAVTSGRTGELFF. The CDR3 nucleotides are TGCGCCAGCAGTGCTGTGACTAGCGGACGCACAGGGGAGCTGTTTTTT.

This chain connects TRBV19 to TRBJ2-7; 11 positions agree with TRBD2. Trimming at V came to 9 bases and at J to 3 bases, leaving 10 bases not matched to a gene. Per germline, CDR1 LNHDA and CDR2 SQIVND (reference sequence). This CDR3 comprises 15 residues. The CDR3, as DNA: TGTGCCAGCACCCCCGGGACTAGCGGTAGCTACGAGCAGTACTTC. Its protein product is CASTPGTSGSYEQYF.

The CDR3 is CASSLTGGTNTEAFF. Here the CDR3 DNA reads TGTGCCAGCAGCTTGACAGGGGGCACGAACACTGAAGCTTTCTTT. This rearrangement joins TRBV7-6 to TRBJ1-1; 10 bases are shared with TRBD1. Germline loops: CDR1 SGHVS, CDR2 FNYEAQ. The CDR3 has 15 amino acids. J was trimmed by 1 base and V by 3 bases; bases with no gene match: 2.

This sequence joins TRBV4-2 and TRBJ2-3; 12 nucleotides line up with TRBD2. This CDR3 has 16 amino acids. Germline CDR1 and CDR2: LGHNA and YNFKEQ. V dropped 3 bases and J dropped 5; count of bases not matched to a gene: 6. This CDR3 reads CASSQGGLAGRDTQYF. DNA for the CDR3: TGTGCCAGCAGCCAGGGCGGACTAGCGGGGCGAGATACGCAGTATTTT.

V is TRBV25-1 and J is TRBJ1-1; D is possibly TRBD1 (6 bases). With 5 bases removed from V and 6 bases from J, the gap between germline ends came to 13 bases. Per the germline V gene, CDR1 is MGHDK and CDR2 is SYGVNS. CDR3 length equals 13 residues. The CDR3 DNA is TGTGCCAGCAGTTCACAGGGAGCGGCTGAAGCTTTCTTT. Translated, it gives CASSSQGAAEAFF.

There are a few counts of this clone. The chain recombines TRBV19 with TRBJ1-2; 12 nucleotides align to TRBD1. Germline assignment: CDR1 LNHDA and CDR2 SQIVND (reference sequence). This CDR3 region has 16 residues. J gave up 2 bases and V 6 bases, and 7 bases lay outside the gene matches. CDR3: CASSPGQGASNYGYTF. The CDR3 DNA sequence: TGTGCCAGTAGCCCGGGACAGGGGGCTTCGAACTATGGCTACACCTTC.

V gene TRBV10-3 combines with J gene TRBJ2-5; 11 positions agree with TRBD1. The J call may be mistaken, given a closer DNA end match to TRBJ2-7. The CDR3 extends over 14 amino acids. CDR1 is ENHRY and CDR2 is SYGVKD in the germline V gene. The CDR3: CAIRDRGRNYEQYF. CDR3 nucleotides: TGTGCCATCAGGGACAGGGGGCGAAACTACGAGCAGTACTTC.

The chain recombines TRBV21-1 with TRBJ2-5; the D call TRBD2 from the table was never checked on the DNA. TRBV21-1 is shown as a pseudogene. This CDR3 spans 17 amino acids. The chain's CDR3 is CASSKRTSGRKRETQYF. The CDR3 region has the DNA TGTGCCAGCAGCAAGAGGACTAGCGGGAGGAAAAGAGAGACCCAGTACTTC.

This clone occurred once. The chain is built from TRBV7-9 and TRBJ1-4; 8 bases are shared with TRBD1. The CDR3 is 17 amino acids. V trimming: 1 base; J trimming: 0 bases; junction bases outside the gene matches: 4. The V gene's germline CDR1 is SEHNR and CDR2 FQNEAQ (reference sequence). CDR3 in amino acids: CASSLGDRGPTNEKLFF. The DNA for the CDR3 is TGTGCCAGCAGCTTAGGTGACAGGGGTCCAACTAATGAAAAACTGTTTTTT.

This clone was picked up a small number of times. V gene TRBV19 combines with J gene TRBJ2-7; 8 positions match TRBD2. This CDR3 has 15 residues. J gave up 3 bases and V 1 base, and 5 bases lay outside the gene matches. CDR1 is LNHDA and CDR2 is SQIVND in the germline V gene (reference sequence). The CDR3 sequence is CASSIGRGAYYEQYF. DNA of the CDR3: TGTGCCAGTAGTATAGGGCGGGGGGCGTACTACGAGCAGTACTTC.